A selection of T cell receptor beta chains follows, all from one sample in a study of blood T cells in healthy people across ages. TCRdb recomputed calls from the 5' RACE reads with MiXCR, one row per CDR3 protein. The data hold over a million distinct CDR3 sequences, with over 35% observed a single time. The sample comprised blood. These receptors all come from a woman aged 55-69 years in good health. The CDR3 runs from the conserved cysteine through the conserved F or W. D genes are given only for firm matches. The size of a clone is reported for some rows only, either as once, few or many, or as a class for expanded clones.

TRBV30,.,.,12,TRBJ1-2,CAWKAPVYGYTF,TGTGCCTGGAAGGCACCGGTTTATGGCTACACCTTC
TRBV5-1,.,.,14,TRBJ1-1,CASSSSGMGTEAFF,TGCGCCAGCAGCTCGTCGGGGATGGGCACTGAAGCTTTCTTT
TRBV29-1,.,.,15,TRBJ2-4,CSVEGGGSRGGEQYF,TGCAGCGTTGAAGGGGGTGGTAGCAGGGGAGGTGAGCAGTACTTC
TRBV12-3/TRBV12-4,TRBD2,once,15,TRBJ2-3,CASRASGRVADTQYF,TGTGCCAGCAGAGCTAGCGGGAGGGTGGCAGATACGCAGTATTTT
TRBV25-1,.,.,13,TRBJ2-3,CASSEYTADTQYF,TGTGCCAGCAGTGAATACACGGCAGATACGCAGTATTTT
TRBV2,TRBD1,.,14,TRBJ2-3,CASSRDRMTDTQYF,TGTGCCAGCAGTCGGGACAGGATGACAGATACGCAGTATTTT
TRBV2,.,few,15,TRBJ1-2,CASSVWDGPNYGYTF,TGTGCCAGCAGTGTATGGGACGGACCGAACTATGGCTACACCTTC
TRBV7-6,.,few,16,TRBJ2-5,CASRQATGGSQETQYF,TGTGCCAGCAGACAAGCGACAGGTGGGTCCCAAGAGACCCAGTACTTC
TRBV12-3/TRBV12-4,TRBD1,.,15,TRBJ2-4,CASSTDREAKNIQYF,TGTGCCAGCAGTACTGACAGGGAAGCCAAAAACATTCAGTACTTC
TRBV29-1,.,.,15,TRBJ2-1,CSVGRDTVFYNEQFF,TGCAGCGTTGGTAGGGACACAGTTTTCTACAATGAGCAGTTCTTC
TRBV6-5,.,.,16,TRBJ2-7,CASSYSTGERFDEQYF,TGTGCCAGCAGTTACTCGACAGGCGAGCGCTTCGACGAGCAGTACTTC
TRBV4-1,.,few,16,TRBJ2-5,CASSQVTDGKQETQYF,TGCGCCAGCAGCCAAGTCACTGACGGGAAGCAAGAGACCCAGTACTTC
TRBV28,TRBD1,few,15,TRBJ1-5,CASSPWDRGAQPQHF,TGTGCCAGCAGTCCATGGGACAGGGGTGCTCAGCCCCAGCATTTT
TRBV20-1,.,.,15,TRBJ2-7,CSARRPNPSYNEQYF,TGCAGTGCTAGGAGGCCTAACCCGTCCTACAATGAGCAGTACTTC
TRBV12-3/TRBV12-4,TRBD1,.,16,TRBJ2-1,CASSPYRGLKYNEQFF,TGTGCCAGCAGCCCCTACAGGGGGCTAAAGTACAATGAGCAGTTCTTC
TRBV27,.,.,15,TRBJ2-7,CASSRGSGSGYEQYF,TGTGCCAGCAGTAGAGGTTCGGGGAGCGGCTACGAGCAGTACTTC
TRBV5-1,.,.,17,TRBJ2-7,CASSLTRGGAGTYEQYF,TGCGCCAGCAGCTTGACCCGAGGGGGCGCGGGAACCTACGAGCAGTACTTC
TRBV4-2,TRBD1,few,15,TRBJ2-1,CASSQEDRGEDEQFF,TGTGCCAGCAGCCAAGAGGACAGGGGAGAGGATGAGCAGTTCTTC
TRBV3-1,TRBD2,few,15,TRBJ2-7,CASTEGLADTYEQYF,TGTGCCAGCACTGAGGGACTAGCGGATACCTACGAGCAGTACTTC
TRBV9,.,.,15,TRBJ2-1,CASSPHRTAYNEQFF,TGTGCCAGCAGCCCCCATCGGACTGCCTACAATGAGCAGTTCTTC
TRBV9,.,many,12,TRBJ2-3,CASSVNTDTQYF,TGTGCCAGCAGCGTAAACACAGATACGCAGTATTTT
TRBV30,TRBD1,.,15,TRBJ1-5,CAYRAGGGSNQPQHF,TGTGCCTATCGGGCAGGGGGCGGAAGCAATCAGCCCCAGCATTTT
TRBV29-1,.,few,13,TRBJ1-6,CSVATGTNSPLHF,TGCAGCGTTGCGACAGGAACAAATTCACCCCTCCACTTT
TRBV12-3/TRBV12-4,TRBD2,.,18,TRBJ2-3,CASSPLAAVPSSTDTQYF,TGTGCCAGCAGCCCACTAGCGGCTGTGCCCTCTAGCACAGATACGCAGTATTTT
TRBV20-1,TRBD2,.,14,TRBJ2-7,CSAVRLAGGYEQYF,TGCAGTGCAGTAAGACTAGCGGGAGGGTACGAGCAGTACTTC
TRBV4-2,.,.,14,TRBJ2-1,CASSQETGYNEQFF,TGTGCCAGCAGCCAAGAAACAGGTTACAATGAGCAGTTCTTC
TRBV20-1,TRBD1,.,15,TRBJ2-7,CSALPGQGFSYEQYF,TGCAGTGCGCTACCCGGACAGGGGTTCTCCTACGAGCAGTACTTC
TRBV11-2,.,.,16,TRBJ2-3,CASSLGISGVTDTQYF,TGTGCCAGCAGCTTAGGGATTAGCGGTGTAACAGATACGCAGTATTTT
TRBV18,TRBD1,.,18,TRBJ2-2,CASSQDRQGPYNTGELFF,TGTGCCAGCTCACAAGACCGACAGGGCCCTTATAACACCGGGGAGCTGTTTTTT
TRBV4-2,TRBD2,.,20,TRBJ2-1,CASSQDNMGLAGGSYNEQFF,TGTGCCAGCAGCCAAGATAATATGGGACTAGCGGGAGGGTCCTACAATGAGCAGTTCTTC
TRBV6-2/TRBV6-3,.,few,15,TRBJ2-7,CASSYSSGYPYEQYF,TGTGCCAGCAGTTACTCGTCTGGCTACCCCTACGAGCAGTACTTC
TRBV27,.,few,15,TRBJ2-5,CASSPRQLILGTQYF,TGTGCCAGCAGTCCACGACAGCTAATACTCGGGACCCAGTACTTC
TRBV5-1,.,.,16,TRBJ2-1,CASSLSPDISYNEQFF,TGCGCCAGCAGCTTGTCCCCGGATATCTCCTACAATGAGCAGTTCTTC
TRBV18,.,.,13,TRBJ1-2,CASSAQVEYGYTF,TGTGCCAGCTCAGCCCAGGTCGAATATGGCTACACCTTC
TRBV29-1,TRBD2,few,15,TRBJ2-1,CSVETSGSFYNEQFF,TGCAGCGTTGAAACTAGCGGGAGTTTCTACAATGAGCAGTTCTTC
TRBV11-2,TRBD1,.,14,TRBJ1-4,CASRLRQGYEKLFF,TGTGCCAGCAGACTGCGACAGGGATACGAAAAACTGTTTTTT
TRBV27,.,.,13,TRBJ1-6,CASAWGGDSPLHF,TGTGCCAGCGCGTGGGGGGGGGATTCACCCCTCCACTTT
TRBV20-1,.,once,14,TRBJ1-5,CSAREGKVNQPQHF,TGCAGTGCTAGAGAGGGAAAAGTCAATCAGCCCCAGCATTTT